One and the same sample provided the 24 T cell receptor beta chains below, sequenced in a study of CD8 T cells in ankylosing spondylitis. In TCRdb, the 5' RACE reads were re-called with MiXCR into one record per CDR3 protein. The repertoire has approximately 300,000 distinct CDR3 sequences, roughly 20% of them found once; the top ten carry 3.5%. Sequencing was done on a sample of blood, either unsorted or a sorted T cell fraction (not recorded which). These receptors all come from a female donor with ankylosing spondylitis or in good health (not recorded which).

This clonotype was counted at least ten times. V usage is TRBV5-1 and J usage is TRBJ2-3, with TRBD2 matching over 12 bases. Germline assignment: CDR1 SGHRS and CDR2 YFSETQ. The CDR3 has 16 residues. V lost 3 bases and J lost 3; bases outside the gene matches: 5. CDR3 amino acids: CASSSRLAGVTDTQYF. Here the CDR3 DNA reads TGCGCCAGCAGCTCTCGACTAGCGGGAGTAACAGATACGCAGTATTTT.

The chain links TRBV5-1 to TRBJ2-7; TRBD1 might be the D (6 bases). Deletions cut 1 base from V and 6 bases from J, with 11 bases between. The CDR3 sequence is 13 residues long. Germline loops: CDR1 SGHRS, CDR2 YFSETQ. The CDR3 DNA follows: TGCGCCAGCAGCTTGTTAACAGGGTCCGAGCAGTACTTC. This encodes CASSLLTGSEQYF.

The table lists this clonotype with a few counts. The V gene is TRBV7-2, the J gene TRBJ2-1, with D tentatively TRBD2 (5 bases). The germline gives CDR1 SGHTA, CDR2 FQGNSA. CDR3 length equals 13 residues. The V end was cut by 3 bases, the J end by 9 bases, with 12 bases between. The CDR3 here is CASSFGMESEQFF. As DNA, the CDR3 is TGTGCCAGCAGCTTCGGGATGGAGAGTGAGCAGTTCTTC.

This clonotype came up a few times. CDR3 sequence (DNA): TGTGCCAGCAGCACTTGGACTAGCGGGGACCAAGAGACCCAGTACTTC. Translated: CASSTWTSGDQETQYF. This chain links TRBV5-6 with TRBJ2-5; 12 nucleotides agree with TRBD2. With 4 bases clipped from V and 0 bases from J, the junction kept 4 bases outside the gene matches. Germline V gene lookup returns CDR1 SGHDT and CDR2 YYEEEE. The CDR3 length is 16 residues.

The rearrangement uses TRBV28 and TRBJ2-2; TRBD2 is a possible D gene (6 bases). From germline, CDR1 is MDHEN and CDR2 SYDVKM. The CDR3 runs 14 residues. V was cut by 9 bases and J by 7 bases, with 18 bases left in between. The CDR3 DNA reads TGTGCCAGTACCAACTGGGGACTTGGCGGGGAGCTGTTTTTT. As protein: CASTNWGLGGELFF.

The chain joins TRBV6-1 to TRBJ1-6, with D perhaps matching TRBD1 (5 bases). Trimming took off 8 bases at V and 10 bases at J, with 21 bases between the two ends. Germline loops: CDR1 MNHNS, CDR2 SASEGT. The CDR3 sequence is 15 residues long. The CDR3 DNA reads as TGTGCCAGCGGAGCCACAGGAACTCTAGGATCACCCCTCCACTTT. Residues: CASGATGTLGSPLHF.

This clonotype was found many times. The chain has TRBV7-9 and TRBJ2-7, with 11 bases lining up with TRBD2. Per the germline V gene, CDR1 is SEHNR and CDR2 is FQNEAQ (reference sequence). The CDR3 consists of 17 residues. V lost 5 bases to trimming and J lost 0 bases; unmatched junction nucleotides: 9. The chain's CDR3 is CASSRGLAGVSSYEQYF. In DNA, the CDR3 is TGTGCCAGCAGCCGCGGACTAGCGGGTGTTAGCTCCTACGAGCAGTACTTC.

The chain couples TRBV20-1 to TRBJ2-3; no clear D gene. The CDR3 is made up of 13 amino acids. Germline V gene sequence: CDR1 DFQATT, CDR2 SNEGSKA (reference sequence). V was clipped by 3 bases and J by 1 base, with 8 bases between them. CDR3 coding DNA: TGCAGTGCTAGCGGGTCCCGCACAGATACGCAGTATTTT. It translates to CSASGSRTDTQYF.

The chain links TRBV5-1 to TRBJ1-2; weak D call: TRBD1 (6 bases). Trimming cost V 2 bases and J 6 bases, with 17 bases left between them. This CDR3 has 15 residues. Germline CDR1 and CDR2: SGHRS and YFSETQ. CDR3 DNA sequence: TGCGCCAGCAGCTTCGGACAGTTGACGGTTGATGGCTACACCTTC. It translates to CASSFGQLTVDGYTF.

This chain joins TRBV20-1 and TRBJ2-7; 7 bases agree with TRBD2. The junction had 9 bases not matched to a gene; V was cut back by 2 bases and J by 5 bases. This CDR3 has 14 residues. Germline lookup yields CDR1 DFQATT and CDR2 SNEGSKA (reference sequence). The CDR3 is CSARRGEGAHEQYF. Written as DNA, the CDR3 is TGCAGTGCTAGACGGGGGGAGGGTGCCCACGAGCAGTACTTC.

The V gene is TRBV5-5, the J gene TRBJ2-5; 8 nucleotides match TRBD1. CDR3 length: 15 amino acids. The germline CDR1 and CDR2 sequences are SGHKS and YYEKEE (reference sequence). J was trimmed by 4 bases and V by 4 bases; bases with no gene match: 9. The CDR3 DNA sequence: TGTGCCAGCAGCCGCGACAGGGGAAAGGGAGAGACCCAGTACTTC. Amino acid sequence: CASSRDRGKGETQYF.

The sample holds a few counts of this clonotype. The V gene is TRBV5-1, the J gene TRBJ2-7; no firm D call. V was cut by 0 bases and J by 2 bases, with 6 bases left in between. The CDR3 runs 13 residues. CDR1 and CDR2 (germline): SGHRS, YFSETQ. The CDR3 spells CASSLGPAYEQYF. Here the CDR3 DNA reads TGCGCCAGCAGCTTGGGGCCGGCCTACGAGCAGTACTTC.

J is TRBJ2-2 and V is TRBV11-2; 7 bases align to TRBD2. Trimming took 3 bases from V and 5 from J; bases not matched to a gene: 6. The CDR3 length is 15 residues. Germline CDR1 is SGHAT and CDR2 is FQNNGV. The CDR3 nucleotides read TGTGCCAGCAGCTTCGGCGGGAGTTGGACCGGGGAGCTGTTTTTT. Its translation: CASSFGGSWTGELFF.

The chain recombines TRBV30 with TRBJ1-1; D unclear. V lost 2 bases and J 1 base, leaving 11 bases between the germline ends. This CDR3 is 14 amino acids long. Germline CDR1 reads GTSNPN; CDR2 reads SVGIG (reference sequence). The CDR3 sequence is CAWSLLLGNTEAFF. The CDR3 DNA sequence: TGTGCCTGGAGTCTCCTTTTGGGGAACACTGAAGCTTTCTTT.

This clonotype has a handful of counts. The rearrangement uses TRBV12-3 or TRBV12-4 and TRBJ2-3; 12 nucleotides line up with TRBD2. The trim removed 10 bases at V and 9 bases at J, leaving 14 bases unmatched. The CDR3 length is 15 residues. DNA for the CDR3: TGTGCCAACCTCAAACCGACTAGCGGGAGTATCACGCAGTATTTT. Protein sequence: CANLKPTSGSITQYF.

The chain is built from TRBV7-3 and TRBJ2-3, with D possibly matching TRBD2 (6 bases). Germline CDR1 reads SGHTA; CDR2 reads FQGTGA. This CDR3 has 13 residues. V was trimmed by 8 bases and J by 5 bases, leaving 14 bases between them. CDR3 protein: CASGTGARDTQYF. The DNA for the CDR3 is TGTGCCAGCGGGACGGGAGCGAGAGATACGCAGTATTTT.

The chain combines TRBV11-2 with TRBJ2-1; perhaps TRBD1 as D (6 bases). Looked up from germline, CDR1 is SGHAT and CDR2 is FQNNGV. CDR3 length: 15 residues. The germline V and J ends were trimmed by 3 bases and 4 bases, with 13 bases remaining between them. The CDR3 reads CASSFGKGEYNEQFF. The CDR3 DNA is TGTGCCAGCAGCTTTGGAAAGGGGGAGTACAATGAGCAGTTCTTC.

This clonotype was seen many times. V usage is TRBV15 and J usage is TRBJ2-1, with TRBD2 identical over 9 bases. The CDR3 contains 15 residues. Germline values: CDR1 LNHNV, CDR2 YYDKDF (reference sequence). V was pared by 0 bases and J by 5 bases, with 2 bases of the junction left unmatched. CDR3 protein: CATSREAGGHNEQFF. CDR3 nucleotide sequence: TGTGCCACCAGCAGAGAAGCGGGAGGCCACAATGAGCAGTTCTTC.

Turning to this clonotype: A junction end diverges from the germline sequence, so it may reflect a read error. The CDR3 bases are TGTGCCATTGGTGCAGGGAGGCAGCACCAGCATTTT. Encoded protein: CAIGAGRQHQHF. This sequence joins TRBV28 and TRBJ1-5; possibly TRBD1 for D (5 bases). Germline assignment: CDR1 MDHEN and CDR2 SYDVKM. The CDR3 contains 12 residues.

This clonotype was found once. The chain couples TRBV7-3 to TRBJ2-1; D not certain. V gave up 5 bases and J gave up 9 bases, with 8 bases separating them. Germline V gene lookup returns CDR1 SGHTA and CDR2 FQGTGA. This CDR3 is built from 11 residues. This chain's CDR3 is CASSSNAEQFF. The CDR3 region has the DNA TGTGCCAGCAGCAGTAATGCTGAGCAGTTCTTC.

This clonotype was recorded many times. This rearrangement joins TRBV30 to TRBJ1-2; D remains ambiguous. Trimming took off 2 bases at V and 1 base at J, with 8 bases between the two ends. This CDR3 is built from 13 residues. Germline CDR1 and CDR2: GTSNPN and SVGIG (reference sequence). Here the CDR3 DNA reads TGTGCCTGGAGTATATCTAGTAACTATGGCTACACCTTC. Translated: CAWSISSNYGYTF.

The rearrangement joins TRBV20-1 to TRBJ1-1; D is possibly TRBD1 (6 bases). In germline, CDR1 is DFQATT, CDR2 SNEGSKA (reference sequence). The ends were cut back, 4 bases at V and 7 bases at J, with 13 bases in the middle. The CDR3 totals 12 residues. Here the CDR3 DNA reads TGCAGTGCTACCGACAGGCTAAATGAAGCTTTCTTT. It specifies CSATDRLNEAFF.

This clonotype appeared a few times. The CDR3 nucleotides read TGCAGTGCTAGAGATTGGCAGGGACCAGGGTCGGAAAACATTCAGTACTTC. This encodes CSARDWQGPGSENIQYF. The chain uses TRBV20-1 and TRBJ2-4, with D possibly called TRBD1 or TRBD2 (5 bases each). Germline loops: CDR1 DFQATT, CDR2 SNEGSKA (reference sequence). The germline V and J ends were trimmed by 0 bases and 5 bases, with 20 bases remaining between them. The CDR3 is made up of 17 amino acids.

The table lists this clonotype with a few counts. The J gene is TRBJ2-7, the V gene TRBV6-5, with D perhaps TRBD1 (6 bases). The V and J ends lost 6 bases and 4 bases respectively, with 16 bases between them. The CDR3 spans 14 residues. The germline V gene encodes CDR1 MNHEY and CDR2 SVGAGI. The CDR3 loop is CASRLTQGSYEQYF. CDR3 DNA sequence: TGTGCCAGCAGACTGACACAGGGAAGTTACGAGCAGTACTTC.